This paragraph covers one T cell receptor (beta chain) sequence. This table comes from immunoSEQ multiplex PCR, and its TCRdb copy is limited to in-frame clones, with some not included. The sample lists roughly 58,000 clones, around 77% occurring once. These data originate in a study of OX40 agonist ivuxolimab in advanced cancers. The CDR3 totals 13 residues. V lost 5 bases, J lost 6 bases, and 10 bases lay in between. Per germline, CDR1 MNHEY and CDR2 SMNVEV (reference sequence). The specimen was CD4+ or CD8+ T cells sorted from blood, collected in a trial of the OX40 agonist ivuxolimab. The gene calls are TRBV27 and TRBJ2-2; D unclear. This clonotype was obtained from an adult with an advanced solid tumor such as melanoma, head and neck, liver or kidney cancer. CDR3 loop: CASSRIKAGELFF. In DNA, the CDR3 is TGTGCCAGCAGTCGGATAAAAGCCGGGGAGCTGTTTTTT.